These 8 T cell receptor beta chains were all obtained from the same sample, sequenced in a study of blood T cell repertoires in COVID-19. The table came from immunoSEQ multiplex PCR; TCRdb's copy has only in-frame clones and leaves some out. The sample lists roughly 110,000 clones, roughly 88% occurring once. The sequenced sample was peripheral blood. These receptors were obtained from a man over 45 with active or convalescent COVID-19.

In DNA form, the CDR3 reads TGTGCCAGCAGTCCCTCGCGGGGAACCCACTATGGCTACACCTTC. Its protein product is CASSPSRGTHYGYTF. This chain connects TRBV28 to TRBJ1-2, with D unresolved. The length of the CDR3 is 15 residues. The germline V and J ends were trimmed by 5 bases and 3 bases, with 16 bases remaining between them. Looked up from germline, CDR1 is MDHEN and CDR2 is SYDVKM.

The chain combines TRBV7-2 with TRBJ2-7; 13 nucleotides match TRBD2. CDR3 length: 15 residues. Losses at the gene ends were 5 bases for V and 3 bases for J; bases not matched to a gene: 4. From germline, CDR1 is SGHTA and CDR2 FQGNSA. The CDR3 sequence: CASSPRLAGGYEQYF. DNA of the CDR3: TGTGCCAGCAGCCCAAGACTAGCGGGAGGCTACGAGCAGTACTTC.

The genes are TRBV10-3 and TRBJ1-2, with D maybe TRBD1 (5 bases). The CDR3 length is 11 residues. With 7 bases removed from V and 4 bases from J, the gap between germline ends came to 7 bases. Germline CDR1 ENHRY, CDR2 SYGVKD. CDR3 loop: CAITGSYGYTF. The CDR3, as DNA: TGTGCCATCACAGGGTCCTATGGCTACACCTTC.

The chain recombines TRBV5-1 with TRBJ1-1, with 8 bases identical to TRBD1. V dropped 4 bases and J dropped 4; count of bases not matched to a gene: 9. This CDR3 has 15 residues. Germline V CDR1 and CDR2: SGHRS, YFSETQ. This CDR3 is CASSPRTGSATEAFF. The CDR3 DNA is TGCGCCAGCAGCCCCCGGACAGGGTCGGCCACTGAAGCTTTCTTT.

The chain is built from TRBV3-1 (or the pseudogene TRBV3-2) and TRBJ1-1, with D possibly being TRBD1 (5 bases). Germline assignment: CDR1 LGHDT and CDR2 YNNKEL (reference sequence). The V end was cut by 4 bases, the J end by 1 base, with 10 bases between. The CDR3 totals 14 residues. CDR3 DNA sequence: TGTGCCAGCAGCCGACTCGACAGGAACACTGAAGCTTTCTTT. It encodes CASSRLDRNTEAFF.

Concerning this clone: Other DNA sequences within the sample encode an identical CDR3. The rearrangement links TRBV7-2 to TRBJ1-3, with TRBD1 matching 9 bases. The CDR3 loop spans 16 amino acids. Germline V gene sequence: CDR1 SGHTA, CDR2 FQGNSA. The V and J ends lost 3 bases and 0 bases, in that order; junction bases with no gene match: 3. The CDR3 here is CASSLTGGNSGNTIYF. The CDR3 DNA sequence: TGTGCCAGCAGCTTGACAGGGGGAAACTCTGGAAACACCATATATTTT.

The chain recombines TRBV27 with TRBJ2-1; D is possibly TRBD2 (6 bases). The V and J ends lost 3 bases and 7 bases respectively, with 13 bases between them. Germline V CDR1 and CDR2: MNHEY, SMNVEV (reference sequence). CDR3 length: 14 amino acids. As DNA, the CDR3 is TGTGCCAGCAGTTTGCGGGAAAGTTTGAATGAGCAGTTCTTC. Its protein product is CASSLRESLNEQFF.

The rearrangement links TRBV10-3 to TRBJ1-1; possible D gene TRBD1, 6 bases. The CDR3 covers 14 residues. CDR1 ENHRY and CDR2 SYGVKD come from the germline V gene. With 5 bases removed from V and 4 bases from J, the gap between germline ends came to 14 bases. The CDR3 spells CAISSGHSSTEAFF. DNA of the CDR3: TGTGCCATCAGTTCGGGACACTCTAGCACTGAAGCTTTCTTT.